These 28 T cell receptor beta chains were sequenced from one sample in a study of blood T cell repertoires in COVID-19. The method was immunoSEQ multiplex PCR; TCRdb's version includes in-frame clones alone and lacks a portion of them. The sample has around 23,000 clones, roughly 90% seen once. The sample comprised peripheral blood. The origin of the receptors is a woman older than 75 with active or convalescent COVID-19.

The gene calls are TRBV5-6 and TRBJ1-2, with unresolved D. Trimming cost V 4 bases and J 0 bases, with 10 bases left between them. CDR1 is SGHDT, CDR2 YYEEEE, per germline. This CDR3 contains 14 residues. In DNA, the CDR3 is TGTGCCAGCAGCCCCTTATCAGCTAACTATGGCTACACCTTC. Its protein is CASSPLSANYGYTF.

CDR3 sequence reads: CASSLNLQPQHF. Written as DNA, the CDR3 is TGTGCCAGCAGTTTAAATCTTCAGCCCCAGCATTTT. The chain employs TRBV28 and TRBJ1-5; no reliable D call. This CDR3 region has 12 residues. V was trimmed by 2 bases and J by 6 bases, leaving 5 bases between them. CDR1 and CDR2 (germline): MDHEN, SYDVKM.

In DNA, the CDR3 is TGTGCCACCAGTGATCCGGACAGATACGAGCAGTACTTC. Translating it yields CATSDPDRYEQYF. The V and J genes are TRBV24-1 and TRBJ2-7, with a possible D match to TRBD1 (6 bases). Germline V gene data show CDR1 as KGHDR and CDR2 as SFDVKD. The CDR3 runs to 13 residues. V was shortened by 3 bases and J by 4 bases, with 9 bases between the two germline ends.

The gene calls are TRBV20-1 and TRBJ1-2; D is ambiguous. The CDR3 runs to 11 residues. The V end was cut by 0 bases, the J end by 6 bases, with 5 bases between. The germline CDR1 and CDR2 sequences are DFQATT and SNEGSKA (reference sequence). CDR3 in DNA: TGCAGTGCTAGAGATGGGCATGGCTACACCTTC. Translation gives CSARDGHGYTF.

The J gene is TRBJ1-5, the V gene TRBV5-6; D might be TRBD1 (6 bases). CDR1 SGHDT and CDR2 YYEEEE come from the germline V gene. V dropped 4 bases and J dropped 6 bases, with 11 bases sitting between them. The CDR3 is made up of 13 amino acids. The CDR3 sequence is CASSHRVGQPQHF. The CDR3 region has the DNA TGTGCCAGCAGCCACAGGGTGGGTCAGCCCCAGCATTTT.

The V and J genes are TRBV10-3 and TRBJ1-2; 9 bases align to TRBD1. CDR3 length: 14 residues. Germline V lookup: CDR1 ENHRY, CDR2 SYGVKD. The J segment lost 6 bases and the V segment lost 6 bases, leaving 8 bases of the junction unmatched. This CDR3 is CAIRGTGLRDGYTF. As DNA, the CDR3 is TGTGCCATCAGGGGGACAGGGTTGAGGGATGGCTACACCTTC.

The chain employs TRBV7-6 and TRBJ2-7; tentative D call: TRBD1 (6 bases). Germline V gene sequence: CDR1 SGHVS, CDR2 FNYEAQ. The CDR3 sequence is 16 residues long. V was trimmed by 4 bases and J by 0 bases, leaving 16 bases between them. CDR3 loop: CASSSPDRRSSYEQYF. The CDR3 DNA is TGTGCCAGCAGCTCTCCCGACAGGAGGAGCTCCTACGAGCAGTACTTC. The full variable domain, rest sourced from reference TRBV7-6 and TRBJ2-7, is GAGVSQSPRYKVTKRGQDVALRCDPISGHVSLYWYRQALGQGPEFLTYFNYEAQQDKSGLPNDRFSAERPEGSISTLTIQRTEQRDSAMYRCASSSPDRRSSYEQYFGPGTRLTVT.

The chain is built from TRBV23-1 and TRBJ2-1, with D hard to call. Being an ORF, TRBV23-1 has a function that is uncertain. The CDR3 covers 12 residues. V shed 3 bases and J shed 5 bases, with 5 bases lying between them. CDR3 bases: TGCGCCAGCAGTCAGTTAAACAATGAGCAGTTCTTC. As protein: CASSQLNNEQFF.

V is TRBV24-1 and J is TRBJ2-2, with D perhaps TRBD1 (5 bases). This CDR3 region has 18 residues. V was shortened by 4 bases and J by 3 bases, with 20 bases between the two germline ends. Looked up from germline, CDR1 is KGHDR and CDR2 is SFDVKD. As DNA, the CDR3 is TGTGCCACCAGTGACCCCATTACCCAGTCAGGGTACACCGGGGAGCTGTTTTTT. Residues: CATSDPITQSGYTGELFF.

The rearrangement joins TRBV11-3 to TRBJ1-2; possible D gene TRBD1, 6 bases. There are 12 residues in the CDR3. In germline, CDR1 is SGHNT, CDR2 YENEEA. V was clipped by 6 bases and J by 4 bases, with 9 bases between them. The CDR3 protein is CASSTGRYGYTF. The CDR3 DNA sequence: TGTGCCAGCAGTACAGGGCGCTATGGCTACACCTTC.

J is TRBJ1-4 and V is TRBV2; D may be TRBD1 (5 bases). The CDR3 sequence is 12 residues long. Germline-derived CDR1 and CDR2 are SNHLY and FYNNEI. V shed 7 bases and J shed 11 bases, with 14 bases lying between them. The CDR3 nucleotides are TGTGCCAGCACGGGACTTGGGATCAAACTGTTTTTT. It codes for CASTGLGIKLFF. Together with reference TRBV2 and TRBJ1-4, the CDR3 gives the full variable domain: EPEVTQTPSHQVTQMGQEVILRCVPISNHLYFYWYRQILGQKVEFLVSFYNNEISEKSEIFDDQFSVERPDGSNFTLKIRSTKLEDSAMYFCASTGLGIKLFFGSGTQLSVL.

The chain links TRBV20-1 to TRBJ2-5; D is possibly TRBD2 (7 bases). The germline gives CDR1 DFQATT, CDR2 SNEGSKA (reference sequence). The ends were cut back, 3 bases at V and 2 bases at J, with 16 bases in the middle. The CDR3 is 15 amino acids. The CDR3 DNA is TGCAGTGCTAGTCGGCCAGCGGGACATCAAGAGACCCAGTACTTC. This encodes CSASRPAGHQETQYF.

This clone was picked up one time. The V and J genes are TRBV19 and TRBJ1-5; D unresolved. Trimming removed 3 bases at V and 1 base at J, with 13 bases between. This CDR3 comprises 16 residues. The V gene's germline CDR1 is LNHDA and CDR2 SQIVND (reference sequence). The CDR3, as DNA: TGTGCCAGTAGTATCCCCCGGGTCGGGAGCAATCAGCCCCAGCATTTT. Translation: CASSIPRVGSNQPQHF.

The V call is TRBV27, the J call TRBJ2-7, with 11 bases lining up with TRBD1. Losses at the gene ends were 4 bases for V and 2 bases for J; bases not matched to a gene: 1. This CDR3 region has 14 residues. Germline V gene lookup returns CDR1 MNHEY and CDR2 SMNVEV (reference sequence). The CDR3 sequence is CASSWTGGPYEQYF. CDR3 DNA sequence: TGTGCCAGCAGTTGGACAGGGGGCCCCTACGAGCAGTACTTC.

The gene calls are TRBV7-3 and TRBJ1-2; 9 bases map to TRBD1. The CDR3 is 14 amino acids. The V gene end was trimmed by 5 bases and the J gene end by 8 bases; junction bases not matched to a gene: 9. The germline V gene has CDR1 SGHTA and CDR2 FQGTGA. Here the CDR3 reads CASSQGDRDTGYTF. DNA for the CDR3: TGTGCCAGCAGCCAAGGGGACAGGGATACCGGCTACACCTTC.

V and J are TRBV6-5 and TRBJ1-2, with D tentatively TRBD1 (6 bases). Germline values: CDR1 MNHEY, CDR2 SVGAGI. V was clipped by 0 bases and J by 5 bases, with 13 bases between them. The CDR3 is 15 amino acids. The CDR3 sequence: CASSYSHRAEYGYTF. DNA of the CDR3: TGTGCCAGCAGTTACTCGCACAGGGCAGAGTATGGCTACACCTTC.

For the CDR3, the DNA is TGCGCCAGCAGCCGTCGCCGGGACAGGGTTTCCGGGGAGCTGTTTTTT. Residues: CASSRRRDRVSGELFF. The gene calls are TRBV4-3 and TRBJ2-2; 9 positions agree with TRBD1. This CDR3 has 16 residues. V lost 4 bases to trimming and J lost 6 bases; unmatched junction nucleotides: 9. The germline V gene encodes CDR1 LGHNA and CDR2 YSLEER.

The rearrangement joins TRBV3-1 (or the pseudogene TRBV3-2) to TRBJ2-1; D is undetermined. Trimming cost V 1 base and J 7 bases, with 5 bases left between them. CDR1 is LGHDT and CDR2 is YNNKEL in the germline V gene (reference sequence). The CDR3 is 12 amino acids. CDR3 region: CASSQVSNEQFF. The CDR3 DNA reads TGTGCCAGCAGCCAAGTTTCGAATGAGCAGTTCTTC.

V is TRBV7-6 and J is TRBJ2-1; TRBD1 agrees at 7 bases. This CDR3 is 17 amino acids long. Trimming at V came to 3 bases and at J to 5 bases, leaving 13 bases not matched to a gene. CDR1 SGHVS and CDR2 FNYEAQ come from the germline V gene. The CDR3 coding sequence is TGTGCCAGCAGCTTCTGGTCATCGGGGACAGTCAACAATGAGCAGTTCTTC. As protein: CASSFWSSGTVNNEQFF.

This chain uses TRBV11-3 with TRBJ2-1; D is uncertain. Per the germline V gene, CDR1 is SGHNT and CDR2 is YENEEA. This CDR3 contains 13 residues. Deletions cut 2 bases from V and 5 bases from J, with 7 bases between. The CDR3 region is CASSLNRDNEQFF. As DNA, the CDR3 is TGTGCCAGCAGCTTAAATCGAGACAATGAGCAGTTCTTC.

This chain uses TRBV7-3 with TRBJ2-2; weak D call: TRBD1 (6 bases). The CDR3 covers 15 residues. Deletions cut 5 bases from V and 2 bases from J, with 12 bases between. Germline CDR1 reads SGHTA; CDR2 reads FQGTGA. Here the CDR3 reads CASSRQTGNTGELFF. As DNA, the CDR3 is TGTGCCAGCAGCAGGCAGACAGGCAACACCGGGGAGCTGTTTTTT.

This rearrangement joins TRBV19 to TRBJ2-4; TRBD1 agrees at 12 bases. Germline-derived CDR1 and CDR2 are LNHDA and SQIVND (reference sequence). The CDR3 runs 20 residues. V shed 7 bases and J 6 bases; nucleotides not matched to a gene: 22. The CDR3 bases are TGTGCCAGTACCAGATACCCACCCCCGGGGACAGGGGGCGACGGAAACATTCAGTACTTC. Protein: CASTRYPPPGTGGDGNIQYF.

The rearrangement uses TRBV5-1 and TRBJ2-3; maybe TRBD2 (5 bases). Germline V gene lookup returns CDR1 SGHRS and CDR2 YFSETQ. CDR3 length equals 15 residues. V was trimmed by 0 bases and J by 2 bases, leaving 10 bases between them. The CDR3 DNA sequence: TGCGCCAGCAGCTTGGATCCGGGATCCACAGATACGCAGTATTTT. Encoded protein: CASSLDPGSTDTQYF. The full variable domain, its missing parts supplied by reference TRBV5-1 and TRBJ2-3, is KAGVTQTPRYLIKTRGQQVTLSCSPISGHRSVSWYQQTPGQGLQFLFEYFSETQRNKGNFPGRFSGRQFSNSRSEMNVSTLELGDSALYLCASSLDPGSTDTQYFGPGTRLTVL.

The V and J genes are TRBV6-5 and TRBJ2-2; tentatively, D is TRBD2 (5 bases). In germline, CDR1 is MNHEY, CDR2 SVGAGI. V was cut by 4 bases and J by 5 bases, with 14 bases left in between. This CDR3 region has 15 residues. CDR3 residues: CASSFSEGLTGELFF. Written as DNA, the CDR3 is TGTGCCAGCAGTTTTTCAGAGGGTTTAACCGGGGAGCTGTTTTTT.

The chain is built from TRBV19 and TRBJ2-3; 8 bases align to TRBD2. The CDR3 contains 17 residues. Germline V gene sequence: CDR1 LNHDA, CDR2 SQIVND (reference sequence). V dropped 1 base and J dropped 0; count of bases not matched to a gene: 6. The CDR3 protein is CASSIGGGPLSTDTQYF. The CDR3 coding sequence is TGTGCCAGTAGTATAGGCGGGGGGCCTCTAAGCACAGATACGCAGTATTTT.

The CDR3 here is CASSARTGEGQPQHF. In DNA, the CDR3 is TGTGCCAGCAGTGCCCGGACAGGGGAAGGGCAGCCCCAGCATTTT. This chain links TRBV27 with TRBJ1-5, with 9 bases aligning to TRBD1. The CDR3 is made up of 15 amino acids. The V segment lost 5 bases and the J segment 7 bases; nucleotides outside the gene matches: 9. Germline CDR1 and CDR2: MNHEY and SMNVEV (reference sequence).

The chain combines TRBV19 with TRBJ2-7, with TRBD1 matching over 7 bases. V lost 4 bases and J lost 1; bases outside the gene matches: 10. This CDR3 comprises 16 residues. From germline, CDR1 is LNHDA and CDR2 SQIVND (reference sequence). DNA for the CDR3: TGTGCCAGTAGTACAGGGGGAAGGGGCGCTTCCTACGAGCAGTACTTC. Protein: CASSTGGRGASYEQYF.

The chain recombines TRBV28 with TRBJ1-2; a weak D match, TRBD1 (5 bases). V gave up 10 bases and J gave up 5 bases, with 11 bases separating them. There are 11 residues in the CDR3. Germline V gives CDR1 MDHEN, CDR2 SYDVKM. The CDR3 here is CATGPVYGYTF. CDR3 DNA: TGTGCCACAGGGCCCGTTTATGGCTACACCTTC.